This is a list of T cell receptor beta chains from one sample in a study of blood T cell repertoires in COVID-19. The repertoire was sequenced with immunoSEQ multiplex PCR; TCRdb's copy has only in-frame clones and lacks some. The data contain under 300,000 clones, approximately 86% of them singletons. The source material was peripheral blood. These receptors originate from a woman between 70 and 85 years old with COVID-19, enrolled during active disease. Both conserved end residues are part of each CDR3.

j_call,v_call,cdr3_aa
TRBJ1-1,TRBV5-6,CASSLEPGQGTEAFF
TRBJ2-6,TRBV19,CASSVTGFLSGANVLTF
TRBJ2-2,TRBV18,CASSRLAGTNTGELFF
TRBJ1-5,TRBV19,CASRTDDSNQPQHF
TRBJ1-3,TRBV11-2,CASSLVDRLQVSGNTIYF
TRBJ1-1,TRBV10-3,CAIRTTANTEAFF
TRBJ2-3,TRBV3-1/TRBV3-2,CASSQDQAGWTDTQYF
TRBJ2-1,TRBV10-2,CASSGGRAYNEQFF
TRBJ2-1,TRBV13,CASSTRTGVSYNEQFF
TRBJ1-5,TRBV28,CASRTGSVQPQHF
TRBJ2-7,TRBV24-1,CATSDGTGKKTYEQYF
TRBJ2-3,TRBV6-4,CASGGERGPRDTQYF
TRBJ2-1,TRBV2,CASSETGDLLNEQFF
TRBJ1-2,TRBV7-9,CASTKGGEDYGYTF
TRBJ1-6,TRBV4-1,CASSQFGTVVPLHF
TRBJ1-1,TRBV28,CASSLVAMNTEAFF
TRBJ2-3,TRBV28,CASNGAGGRVEDTQYF
TRBJ2-7,TRBV29-1,CSVEDYRGPRYF
TRBJ1-2,TRBV27,CASSFTGLVGGYTF